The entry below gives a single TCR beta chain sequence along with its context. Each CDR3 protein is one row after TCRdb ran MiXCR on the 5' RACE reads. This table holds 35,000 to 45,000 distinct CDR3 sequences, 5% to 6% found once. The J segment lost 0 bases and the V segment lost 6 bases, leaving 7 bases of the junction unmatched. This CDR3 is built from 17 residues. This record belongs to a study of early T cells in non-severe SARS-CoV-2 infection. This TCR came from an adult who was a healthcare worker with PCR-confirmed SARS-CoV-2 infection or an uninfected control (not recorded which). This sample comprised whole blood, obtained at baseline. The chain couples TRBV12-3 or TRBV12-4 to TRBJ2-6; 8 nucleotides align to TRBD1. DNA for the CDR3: TGTGCCAGCAGGGGACAGGATGCTTTCTCTGGGGCCAACGTCCTGACTTTC. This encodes CASRGQDAFSGANVLTF.